The TCR beta chain described here comes from a study of radiation and T cells in renal cell carcinoma. Study-level information: Nephrectomy followed 15 Gy stereotactic body radiation by 4 weeks.

In regard to this clone: Its antigen remains unidentified.

Libraries were prepared by immunoSEQ multiplex PCR; TCRdb keeps only in-frame clonotypes and omits some of them. The sample holds just over 95,000 clones, less than 90% seen once. Regarding time point: baseline pretreatment blood. As to treatment: 15 Gy SBRT to primary tumor, nephrectomy 4 weeks later. Radiation-treated patients gave blood at baseline, week 2 and week 4. Study-level results: In blood, top tumor clones expanded by 2 weeks, shrinking by 4.

V dropped 2 bases and J dropped 4 bases, with 15 bases sitting between them. Germline V lookup: CDR1 MNHEY, CDR2 SVGAGI. This CDR3 comprises 16 residues. This sequence originates from a man aged 45-65 years with renal cell carcinoma. The rearrangement uses TRBV6-5 and TRBJ2-1; possibly TRBD2 for D (7 bases). The sequenced sample was blood, obtained from a patient whose treatment included radiotherapy and nephrectomy. CDR3 nucleotides: TGTGCCAGCAGTTACCAGGGCCGGGGGGCATACAATGAGCAGTTCTTC. Protein product: CASSYQGRGAYNEQFF.